The sequence of this T cell receptor (beta chain) was determined in a study of T cells in Graves' hyperthyroidism and ophthalmopathy. Study as a whole: Peripheral blood was obtained at initial diagnosis, preceding any treatment.

RNA transcripts were the template for amplifying TCR beta CDR3 regions. Initially, a first-round RT-PCR of the TCR CDR3 employed the HTBI primer set. TCRdb fed the multiplex PCR reads into MiXCR, producing one record per CDR3 protein. The sample holds about 760,000 distinct CDR3 sequences; 35% are singletons and the top ten take around 29%. Findings of the study overall: Blood held most thyroid clonotypes expanded above 0.001 frequency. For ophthalmopathy, model prediction preceded onset by a median around 7 months.

Using about 10 ml of fresh peripheral blood, PBMCs were prepared. Germline V gene sequence: CDR1 SQVTM, CDR2 ANQGSEA. The CDR3 extends over 8 amino acids. Remarks on this clonotype: Its antigen is currently unknown. A much larger clone differs by one base, so this may be a read error.

Sequenced sample: blood. This receptor was obtained from a woman in her forties with Graves' hyperthyroidism. The V gene is TRBV29-1, the J gene TRBJ2-5; D ambiguous. The CDR3 DNA reads TGCAACGTGGAACCCCAGTACTTC. This gives the protein CNVEPQYF.